Sequencing of this T cell receptor beta chain was carried out in a study of cytomegalovirus exposure and HLA in healthy donors. Study-level background: A data release that came early held tens of millions of unique TCRs from HLA-typed donors.

As to this clone: Antigen specificity is unknown.

Both 60 Vbeta primers and 13 Jbeta primers went into the PCR. Repertoires were generated with immunoSEQ multiplex PCR, while TCRdb's copy carries only in-frame clones and drops some. The table shows around 110,000 clones, with roughly 68% occurring only once. Study-wide findings and caveats: Apart from CMV serostatus, no immune exposure information was available. Per a later analysis, HLA-associated TCR beta chains showed more clonal expansion than other, equally common TCR beta chains. Among donors in an Asian-associated ancestry cluster, a later analysis reportedly found fewer N-insertions than the roughly 700-donor mean.

The junction had 9 bases not matched to a gene; V was cut back by 6 bases and J by 5 bases. This CDR3 region has 13 residues. Germline V CDR1 and CDR2: SQVTM, ANQGSEA. The rearrangement joins TRBV29-1 to TRBJ2-7; TRBD1 matches at 8 bases. Sequencing was carried out using PBMCs. This receptor was obtained from a man aged 25-45 years in good health and CMV-seropositive. The CDR3 DNA reads TGCAGCGTCGCTGGGACAGGCCCCCACGAGCAGTACTTC. This gives the protein CSVAGTGPHEQYF.